The source of this T cell receptor beta chain is a study of T cells in Graves' hyperthyroidism and ophthalmopathy. Researchers amplified the TCR beta CDR3 regions from RNA transcripts. HTBI primers were used for first-round RT-PCR of the TCR CDR3. TCRdb re-called the multiplex PCR reads with MiXCR, one entry per CDR3 protein. In the table there are about 380,000 distinct CDR3 sequences, about 15% of which are singletons. Trimming pared 5 bases from V and 5 bases from J, leaving 8 bases between. Germline CDR1 and CDR2: WNHNN and SYGVQD (reference sequence). The CDR3 covers 12 residues. The TCR originated in a woman in her fifties or sixties with Graves' hyperthyroidism. V is TRBV10-1 and J is TRBJ2-3; no clear D gene. Material for sequencing was blood. In nucleotides, the CDR3 is TGCGCCAGCAGTCCGCAGAGAGATACGCAGTATTTT. This translates into CASSPQRDTQYF.